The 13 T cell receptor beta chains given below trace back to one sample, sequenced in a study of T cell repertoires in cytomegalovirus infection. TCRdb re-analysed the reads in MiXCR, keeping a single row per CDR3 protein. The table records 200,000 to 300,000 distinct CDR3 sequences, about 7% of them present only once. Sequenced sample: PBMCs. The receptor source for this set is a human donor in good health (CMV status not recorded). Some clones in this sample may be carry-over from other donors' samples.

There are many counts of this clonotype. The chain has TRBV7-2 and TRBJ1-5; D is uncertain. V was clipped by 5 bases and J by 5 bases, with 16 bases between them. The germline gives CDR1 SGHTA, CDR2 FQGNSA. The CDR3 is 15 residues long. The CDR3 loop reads CASSPRWSPDQPQHF. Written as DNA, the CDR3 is TGTGCCAGCAGCCCTCGGTGGTCCCCGGATCAGCCCCAGCATTTT.

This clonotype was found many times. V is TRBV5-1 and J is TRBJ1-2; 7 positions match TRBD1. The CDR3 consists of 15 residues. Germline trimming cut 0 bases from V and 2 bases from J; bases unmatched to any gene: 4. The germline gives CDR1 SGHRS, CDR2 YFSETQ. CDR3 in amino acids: CASSLAGTANYGYTF. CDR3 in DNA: TGCGCCAGCAGCTTGGCCGGGACAGCGAACTATGGCTACACCTTC. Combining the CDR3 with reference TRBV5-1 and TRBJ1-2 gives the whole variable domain KAGVTQTPRYLIKTRGQQVTLSCSPISGHRSVSWYQQTPGQGLQFLFEYFSETQRNKGNFPGRFSGRQFSNSRSEMNVSTLELGDSALYLCASSLAGTANYGYTFGSGTRLTVV.

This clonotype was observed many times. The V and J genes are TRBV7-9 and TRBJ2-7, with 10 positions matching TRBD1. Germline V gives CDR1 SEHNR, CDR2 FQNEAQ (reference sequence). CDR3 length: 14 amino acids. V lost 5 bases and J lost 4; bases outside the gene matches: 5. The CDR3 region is CASSGTGDWYEQYF. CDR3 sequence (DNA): TGTGCCAGCAGCGGGACAGGGGATTGGTACGAGCAGTACTTC.

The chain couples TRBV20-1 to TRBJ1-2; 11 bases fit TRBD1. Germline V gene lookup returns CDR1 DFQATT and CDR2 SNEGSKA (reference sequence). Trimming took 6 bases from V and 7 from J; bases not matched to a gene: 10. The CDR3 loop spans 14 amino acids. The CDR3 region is CSARLGQGARGYTF. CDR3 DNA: TGCAGTGCCAGACTCGGACAGGGGGCGCGTGGCTACACCTTC.

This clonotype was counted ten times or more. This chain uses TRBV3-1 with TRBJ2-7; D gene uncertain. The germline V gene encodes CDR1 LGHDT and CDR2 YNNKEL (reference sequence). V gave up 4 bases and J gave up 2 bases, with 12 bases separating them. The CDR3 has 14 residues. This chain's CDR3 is CASSPERQTYEQYF. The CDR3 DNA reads TGTGCCAGCAGCCCCGAAAGGCAGACCTACGAGCAGTACTTC.

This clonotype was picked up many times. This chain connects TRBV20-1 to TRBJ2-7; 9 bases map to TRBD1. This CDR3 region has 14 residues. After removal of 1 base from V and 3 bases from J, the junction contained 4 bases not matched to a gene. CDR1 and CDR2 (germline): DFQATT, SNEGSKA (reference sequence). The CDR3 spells CSARAGTGSYEQYF. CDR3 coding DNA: TGCAGTGCTAGAGCCGGGACAGGGAGCTACGAGCAGTACTTC.

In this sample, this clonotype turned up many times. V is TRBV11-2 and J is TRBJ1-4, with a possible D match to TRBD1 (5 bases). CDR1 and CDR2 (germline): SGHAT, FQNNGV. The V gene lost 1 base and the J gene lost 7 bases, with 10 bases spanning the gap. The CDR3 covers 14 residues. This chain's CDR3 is CASSLGQRLEKLFF. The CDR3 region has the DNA TGTGCCAGCAGCTTAGGACAGCGCCTTGAAAAACTGTTTTTT. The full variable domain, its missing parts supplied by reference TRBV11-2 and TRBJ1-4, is EAGVAQSPRYKIIEKRQSVAFWCNPISGHATLYWYQQILGQGPKLLIQFQNNGVVDDSQLPKDRFSAERLKGVDSTLKIQPAKLEDSAVYLCASSLGQRLEKLFFGSGTQLSVL.

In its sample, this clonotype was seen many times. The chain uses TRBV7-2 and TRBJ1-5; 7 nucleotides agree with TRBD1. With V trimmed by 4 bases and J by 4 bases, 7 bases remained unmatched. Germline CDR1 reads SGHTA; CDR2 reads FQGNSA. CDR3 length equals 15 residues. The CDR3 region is CASSSWTGSNQPQHF. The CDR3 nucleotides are TGTGCCAGCAGCTCTTGGACAGGCTCGAATCAGCCCCAGCATTTT.

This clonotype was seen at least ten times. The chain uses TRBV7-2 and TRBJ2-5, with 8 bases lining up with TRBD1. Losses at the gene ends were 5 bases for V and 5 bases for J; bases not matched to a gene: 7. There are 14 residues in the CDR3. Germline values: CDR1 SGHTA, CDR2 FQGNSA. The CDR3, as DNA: TGTGCCAGCAGCCCCAGGGGGCGCCGGGAGACCCAGTACTTC. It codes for CASSPRGRRETQYF. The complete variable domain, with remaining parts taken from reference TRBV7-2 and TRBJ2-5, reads GAGVSQSPSNKVTEKGKDVELRCDPISGHTALYWYRQSLGQGLEFLIYFQGNSAPDKSGLPSDRFSAERTGGSVSTLTIQRTQQEDSAVYLCASSPRGRRETQYFGPGTRLLVL.

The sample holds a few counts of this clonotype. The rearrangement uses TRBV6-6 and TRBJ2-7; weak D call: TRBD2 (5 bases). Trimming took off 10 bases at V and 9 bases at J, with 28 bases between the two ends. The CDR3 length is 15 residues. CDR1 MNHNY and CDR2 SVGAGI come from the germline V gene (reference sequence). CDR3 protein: CATGWETLPPAWQYF. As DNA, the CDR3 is TGTGCCACTGGGTGGGAGACCCTACCCCCCGCGTGGCAGTACTTC.

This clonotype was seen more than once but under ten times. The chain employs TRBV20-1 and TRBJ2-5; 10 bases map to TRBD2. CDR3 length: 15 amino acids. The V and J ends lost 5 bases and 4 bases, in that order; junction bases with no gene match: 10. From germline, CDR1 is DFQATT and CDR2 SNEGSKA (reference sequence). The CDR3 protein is CSAVTSSGGGETQYF. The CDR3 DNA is TGCAGTGCTGTTACTAGCAGCGGGGGGGGAGAGACCCAGTACTTC.

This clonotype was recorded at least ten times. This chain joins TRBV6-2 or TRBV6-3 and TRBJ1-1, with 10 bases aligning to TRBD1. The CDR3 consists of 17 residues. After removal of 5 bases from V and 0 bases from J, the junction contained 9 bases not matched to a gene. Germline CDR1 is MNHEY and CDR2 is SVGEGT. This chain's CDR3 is CASSTTWDRGMNTEAFF. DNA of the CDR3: TGTGCCAGCAGTACAACTTGGGACAGGGGAATGAACACTGAAGCTTTCTTT.

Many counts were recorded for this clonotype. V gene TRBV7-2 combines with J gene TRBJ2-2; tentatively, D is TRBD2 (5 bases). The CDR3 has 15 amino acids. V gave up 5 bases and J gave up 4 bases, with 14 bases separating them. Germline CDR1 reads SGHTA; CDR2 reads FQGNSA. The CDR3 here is CASSLGLIATGELFF. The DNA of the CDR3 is TGTGCCAGCAGCCTCGGACTCATTGCCACCGGGGAGCTGTTTTTT.